This T cell receptor beta chain was found in a study of cytomegalovirus exposure and HLA in healthy donors (dated by TCRdb to the late 2010s). Notes on the research overall: An earlier analysis of under 600 of the donors reported approximately 270 Gb of sequence data and some 100 million unique TCR beta sequences from about 180 million T cells. Roughly 300 gigabases of sequencing data and tens of millions of unique TCR sequences were included in an early release covering several hundred HLA-typed donors. Of the approximately 400 genotyped donors, approximately 83% fell in the genetic ancestry cluster associated with self-reported Caucasian donors. The study aimed to test whether signatures of past pathogen exposure could be identified by cataloging public T cell receptors. The T cell repertoires of 550 to 850 subjects were profiled by immunosequencing and related to cytomegalovirus serostatus. Along with the approximately 700-subject first cohort, a separate validation cohort of over a hundred different subjects was used. To predict cytomegalovirus infection status, the study combined high-throughput TCR immunosequencing, statistical association of individual TCRs with disease status, and machine learning. To study patterns of TCR occurrence, a later analysis re-analyzed previously published TCR beta repertoires from 500 to 850 donors and added high-resolution HLA genotyping. The later analysis used no new phenotypic data to find candidate immune exposures, relying instead on TCR beta sequences and their occurrence across donors. An earlier analysis of some 500 of the donors used high-throughput TCR beta sequencing to judge whether each TCR beta V gene segment behaved as functional or pseudogenic. Alongside the repertoire data, information on donor age, sex, ethnicity and CMV serostatus was compiled. A later genetic analysis took genome-wide SNP genotypes for about 65% of the 666 donors and used that subset as a discovery cohort. All discovery cohort repertoires had been generated on a single sequencing platform. Class I and class II HLA loci were covered by the typing at four-digit resolution. Typing coverage varied by locus: roughly 629-640 donors for A, B, C, DRB1 and DQB1; about 520 for DQA1; around 610 for DPA1; more than 450 for DPB1. Because of strong linkage in the cohort, a few DR-DQ haplotypes were treated as single units for association and clustering. Across some 400 genotyped donors of the cohort, an average of roughly 250,000 unique TCR beta nucleotide sequences per donor were sequenced, and 15% to 20% of those sequences were non-productive. Points the paper makes about the study in general: A later genetic analysis reported fewer N-insertions in productive TCRs among donors in an Asian-associated ancestry cluster than the roughly 620-donor mean. Broadly in line with IMGT annotations, most TCR beta V segments showed up in productive rearrangements about 87% or about 30% of the time in an earlier analysis of approximately 640 of the donors. The only immune exposure information available for the cohort was CMV serostatus. An association between a missense DCLRE1C variant and V-gene and J-gene trimming of TCR beta chains was found in a later genetic analysis and replicated in an independent cohort. In a later analysis, several top co-occurrence clusters were reported to appear linked to parvovirus B19, influenza, CMV and Epstein-Barr virus. A later analysis found that HLA-associated TCR beta chains were more clonally expanded and had lower generation probabilities than equally common non-associated chains. A further reported finding was that TCR beta sequences accurately predicted the HLA-A and HLA-B alleles for most subjects in the first cohort. The presence/absence analyses assumed that sequencing depth was roughly uniform across donors, and that assumption may not be true. Because some donors lacked HLA typing at each locus, the association tests relied only on the typed subset. The authors suggested that the approach could potentially be generalized to other disease states and immunological phenotypes. In a later analysis, most CMV-associated TCR beta chains were found to appear HLA-restricted, with HLA associations seemingly driven largely by CMV exposure. In this cohort, only TCR beta chains were sequenced, and detectable features were limited by the absence of alpha or paired-chain data. Some IMGT-functional V segments, including TRBV6-2 and TRBV6-3, could not be told apart with the 87-base-pair reads, so those segments were excluded. Across donors, most TCR sequences were observed very rarely, whereas some public TCRs were present in many individuals. A total of 164 TCR beta chains were listed by the study as associated with cytomegalovirus. In vitro tests confirmed that three of the cytomegalovirus-associated TCR beta chains recognize cytomegalovirus antigens. Because counts were too low, seventeen rarely observed V segments, including chromosome 9 orphons, were left out of the earlier analysis of about 500 of the donors. Specific HLA alleles were associated with 16,951 TCR beta sequences at a false discovery rate of 0.05 in a later analysis. When HLA alleles, especially DR and DQ, strongly co-occurred, TCR associations were difficult to assign to individual alleles. A cluster of highly shared sequence variants was judged likely to be a technical artifact of the sequencing pipeline. Linkage disequilibrium might explain the correlated functional status among segregating V segments, but an unknown experimental factor could not be excluded. In a later analysis, TCR association rates were found to vary across HLA loci, with the most associated TCRs seen for DRB1 alleles and the fewest for HLA-C alleles. The classifier was reported to diagnose cytomegalovirus status with high specificity and sensitivity in both the original cohort and the validation cohort.

From a lookup of the germline V gene, CDR1 and CDR2 are SGHRS and YFSETQ. The CDR3 spans 14 residues, from the cysteine through the phenylalanine. The kept DNA is CDR3 alone, 42 bases in frame from the first base. The cohort consisted of 600 to 750 healthy bone marrow donors. At the time of sampling, all cohort members were nominally healthy, though unrecorded immune exposures were likely present. The donor was CMV seronegative and was included in the group of over 300 seronegative cohort members. A peripheral blood sample was collected from each donor, and TCR beta sequencing was performed on peripheral blood mononuclear cells. Genomic DNA was extracted from the blood cell samples with the Qiagen DNeasy Blood Extraction Kit. To prepare the library, the immunoSEQ multiplex PCR assay was applied. For the multiplex PCR, a mixture combining 60 forward primers for TCR Vbeta segments and 13 reverse primers for TCR Jbeta segments was used. The CDR3 region of rearranged TCR beta genes was amplified from genomic DNA with a multiplex PCR assay. The amplified TCR beta libraries were sequenced on the Illumina HiSeq System as 87-base-pair reads. As for the original processing: A later analysis counted tens of millions of unique TCR beta chains across the 550 to 700 repertoires, and 9 million to 14 million of these chains were shared by at least two donors. To remove PCR and sequencing errors, raw reads were error-corrected and collapsed into unique sequences using a nearest-neighbor algorithm that merged closely related sequences. CDR3 sequences were aligned to IMGT reference sequences to assign V, D and J gene segments. For a sequence to be retained, at least a six-nucleotide match to both a V gene segment and a J gene segment was required. A rearrangement was called productive if the CDR3 had no stop codons and remained in frame with V and J, and every other rearrangement was called non-productive. Following IMGT convention, CDR3 was defined as the stretch from the second conserved V-encoded cysteine to the conserved J-encoded phenylalanine. The earlier analysis of 450 to 750 of the donors excluded any sequence lacking an unambiguous match to a single V gene segment. In an earlier analysis of approximately 550 of the donors, V segments were called functional above 56.7% productive rearrangements and were called segregating when the between-donor standard deviation exceeded 5%. A statistical classification framework was built to diagnose cytomegalovirus status from the catalog of TCR beta chain sequences. A later analysis assigned V and J genes by comparing TCR nucleotide sequences with IMGT/GENE-DB human TR gene sequences. In a later analysis, CDR3 sequences and most-parsimonious VDJ recombination scenarios were assigned using the TCRdist pipeline. In a later analysis, every TCR beta chain was defined by the combination of its CDR3 amino acid sequence and its V-gene family, and reads without a unique V-gene family were dropped. In a later analysis, around 650 highly shared, low-generation-probability nucleotide sequences were removed to address suspected cross-contamination and a sequencing artifact. For each public chain, a later analysis derived a clonal expansion index from normalized ranks of inferred template counts within each repertoire. A later analysis computed generation probabilities with a VDJ recombination model fitted to out-of-frame rearrangements, and checked the results against IGoR. Hypergeometric tests were used in a later analysis to score TCR-TCR, TCR-HLA and TCR-CMV co-occurrence, with a repertoire-size bias correction applied to the TCR pairs. In a later analysis, false discovery rates were estimated by permuting HLA or CMV assignments 20 times. In a later analysis, co-occurring TCRs were grouped using DBSCAN, with TCRdist sequence similarity added in when clustering inside HLA-allele-positive subsets. Repertoires with fewer than 30,000 or more than 120,000 public chains, plus five repertoires with anomalous nucleotide sharing, were excluded from co-occurrence clustering. TCRdb holds this immuneACCESS table with in-frame rearrangements only. Some clones are missing; in checked studies, unresolved V genes explain under half, and the rest has no known cause. V and J calls and clone size are those listed in that table; D and trimming were worked out from the DNA. Counted in this sample were around 140,000 clones; around 75% of them appeared once. 3.3% of the sample is held by the ten biggest clonotypes.

A remark on this clone: No cognate antigen has been identified for it. Base qualities were left out, and no much larger clone turns up one base away.

Recombination connected TRBV5-1 to TRBJ2-5; the D gene cannot be resolved reliably. Near its end, the DNA agrees better with TRBJ2-7, so the J call may be wrong. The TCR originated in a man aged 40-55 years in good health and CMV-seronegative. The sample was PBMCs. The DNA sequence is given as TGCGCCAGCAGCTTGAGCCCTAGTAGATACGAGCAGTACTTC. The encoded protein is CASSLSPSRYEQYF.